What follows are 19 T cell receptor beta chains derived from one specimen sequenced in a study of cytomegalovirus exposure and HLA in healthy donors. PCR employed 60 Vbeta and 13 Jbeta primers. Assay used: immunoSEQ multiplex PCR; TCRdb lists only in-frame clones, some missing. The sample shows approximately 120,000 clones, around 74% of them seen only once. Sequencing was carried out using PBMCs. The source of these receptors is a woman aged 45-59 years in good health and CMV-seropositive.

This clone has just one count. The rearrangement joins TRBV6-5 to TRBJ1-5, with no clear D. Trimming stripped 6 bases from V and 3 bases from J, with 12 bases between. The CDR3 runs 14 residues. CDR1 and CDR2 (germline): MNHEY, SVGAGI. The CDR3 nucleotides read TGTGCCAGCAGCCCTAACGGGGTCAATCAGCCCCAGCATTTT. Translation: CASSPNGVNQPQHF.

CDR3 in DNA: TGCGCCAGCAGCATAGGTATCGGGACAGGGATAGGCGAGCAGTACTTC. Translation gives CASSIGIGTGIGEQYF. This chain connects TRBV5-1 to TRBJ2-7, with 9 nucleotides matching TRBD1. The germline V gene encodes CDR1 SGHRS and CDR2 YFSETQ. The CDR3 contains 16 residues. The junction had 14 bases not matched to a gene; V was cut back by 4 bases and J by 6 bases. The full variable domain, its missing parts supplied by reference TRBV5-1 and TRBJ2-7, is KAGVTQTPRYLIKTRGQQVTLSCSPISGHRSVSWYQQTPGQGLQFLFEYFSETQRNKGNFPGRFSGRQFSNSRSEMNVSTLELGDSALYLCASSIGIGTGIGEQYFGPGTRLTVT.

This clone appeared a few times. V and J are TRBV2 and TRBJ1-2; D gene unclear. V lost 1 base to trimming and J lost 5 bases, with 8 bases between them. The CDR3 is 13 residues long. The germline V gene has CDR1 SNHLY and CDR2 FYNNEI. DNA of the CDR3: TGTGCCAGCAGTGAAGGGGCAGGATATGGCTACACCTTC. Amino acid sequence: CASSEGAGYGYTF.

The V call is TRBV7-9, the J call TRBJ2-1; possibly TRBD1 for D (6 bases). Germline V CDR1 and CDR2: SEHNR, FQNEAQ (reference sequence). This CDR3 comprises 16 residues. V lost 6 bases to trimming and J lost 4 bases, with 19 bases between them. This chain's CDR3 is CASRGAGRVSYNEQFF. CDR3 DNA: TGTGCCAGCAGGGGGGCCGGCCGTGTAAGTTACAATGAGCAGTTCTTC.

This rearrangement joins TRBV7-9 to TRBJ2-3, with TRBD2 identical over 9 bases. The CDR3 contains 16 residues. With 4 bases clipped from V and 3 bases from J, the junction kept 8 bases outside the gene matches. Germline V gives CDR1 SEHNR, CDR2 FQNEAQ (reference sequence). The chain's CDR3 is CASSSWPAGGTDTQYF. DNA for the CDR3: TGTGCCAGCAGCTCCTGGCCAGCGGGGGGTACAGATACGCAGTATTTT.

V gene TRBV6-6 combines with J gene TRBJ1-5; the D gene is possibly TRBD1 (5 bases). Trimming removed 5 bases at V and 6 bases at J, with 17 bases between. Germline loops: CDR1 MNHNY, CDR2 SVGAGI (reference sequence). The CDR3 has 15 residues. The CDR3 region is CASSPRAGGIQPQHF. DNA for the CDR3: TGTGCCAGCAGTCCCCGGGCGGGGGGTATTCAGCCCCAGCATTTT.

The chain recombines TRBV7-9 with TRBJ2-3, with a tentative D call TRBD2 (6 bases). CDR1 and CDR2 (germline): SEHNR, FQNEAQ (reference sequence). V was trimmed by 0 bases and J by 5 bases, leaving 9 bases between them. The CDR3 length is 14 residues. CDR3 sequence: CASSLAKGGDTQYF. CDR3 coding DNA: TGTGCCAGCAGCTTAGCGAAGGGAGGAGATACGCAGTATTTT.

The rearrangement links TRBV2 to TRBJ2-1, with D perhaps TRBD2 (5 bases). Trimming stripped 7 bases from V and 7 bases from J, with 14 bases between. There are 13 residues in the CDR3. Germline CDR1 reads SNHLY; CDR2 reads FYNNEI. DNA of the CDR3: TGTGCCAGCAATAGCGACTTTCGAAATGAGCAGTTCTTC. Its translation: CASNSDFRNEQFF.

V usage is TRBV7-8 and J usage is TRBJ2-1; D not resolved. In germline, CDR1 is SGHVS, CDR2 FQNEAQ. This CDR3 spans 15 amino acids. Trimming took off 1 base at V and 5 bases at J, with 12 bases between the two ends. CDR3 DNA sequence: TGTGCCAGCAGCTTAGTTGGAACAGTGAACAATGAGCAGTTCTTC. It translates to CASSLVGTVNNEQFF. Filled out from reference TRBV7-8 and TRBJ2-1, the complete variable domain reads GAGVSQSPRYKVAKRGQDVALRCDPISGHVSLFWYQQALGQGPEFLTYFQNEAQLDKSGLPSDRFFAERPEGSVSTLKIQRTQQEDSAVYLCASSLVGTVNNEQFFGPGTRLTVL.

This chain connects TRBV5-1 to TRBJ1-2; D is uncertain. V dropped 2 bases and J dropped 0 bases, with 8 bases sitting between them. This CDR3 contains 14 residues. Germline V gene data show CDR1 as SGHRS and CDR2 as YFSETQ. For the CDR3, the DNA is TGCGCCAGCAGCTTACCAGGCCCTAACTATGGCTACACCTTC. Translation: CASSLPGPNYGYTF.

This clone was seen only once. J is TRBJ2-5 and V is TRBV18; no reliable D call. Germline CDR1 KGHSH, CDR2 LQKENI. There are 15 residues in the CDR3. With 0 bases removed from V and 2 bases from J, the gap between germline ends came to 10 bases. The CDR3 loop reads CASSPPGSPQETQYF. The CDR3 region has the DNA TGTGCCAGCTCACCACCGGGCAGCCCTCAAGAGACCCAGTACTTC. Full variable domain (rest looked up from reference TRBV18 and TRBJ2-5): NAGVMQNPRHLVRRRGQEARLRCSPMKGHSHVYWYRQLPEEGLKFMVYLQKENIIDESGMPKERFSAEFPKEGPSILRIQQVVRGDSAAYFCASSPPGSPQETQYFGPGTRLLVL.

The chain has TRBV10-3 and TRBJ2-1; 14 positions agree with TRBD2. Losses at the gene ends were 6 bases for V and 9 bases for J; bases not matched to a gene: 13. Germline values: CDR1 ENHRY, CDR2 SYGVKD. The CDR3 spans 17 residues. In DNA form, the CDR3 reads TGTGCCATCAGCCTCCAACTCTCGACTAGCGGGGGGGCTGAGCAGTTCTTC. Translated, it gives CAISLQLSTSGGAEQFF.

This clone was picked up a small number of times. The chain joins TRBV18 to TRBJ2-7; 7 bases align to TRBD2. The CDR3 contains 16 residues. Trimming removed 2 bases from V and 6 bases from J; junction bases left unmatched: 13. Per germline, CDR1 KGHSH and CDR2 LQKENI. As DNA, the CDR3 is TGTGCCAGCTCACCAAATCAGCGCGGGGGAAAGGGCGAGCAGTACTTC. As protein: CASSPNQRGGKGEQYF.

J is TRBJ2-6 and V is TRBV30; D uncertain. The germline V and J ends were trimmed by 2 bases and 4 bases, with 6 bases remaining between them. Germline CDR1 reads GTSNPN; CDR2 reads SVGIG (reference sequence). The CDR3 consists of 13 residues. CDR3 bases: TGTGCCTGGAGTCAGTACGGGGCCAACGTCCTGACTTTC. Translation gives CAWSQYGANVLTF.

This clone occurred once. The rearrangement uses TRBV2 and TRBJ2-1; D may be TRBD2 (6 bases). Germline CDR1 reads SNHLY; CDR2 reads FYNNEI. The CDR3 loop spans 12 amino acids. The V end lost 11 bases, the J end lost 4 bases, and 12 bases lay between the germline ends. The CDR3 here is CAGGAGYNEQFF. CDR3 sequence (DNA): TGTGCCGGCGGGGCCGGTTACAATGAGCAGTTCTTC.

CDR3 sequence (DNA): TGTGCCAGCAGTTACTCAACGGGAGGGGGCGCTGGCTACACCTTC. Its translation is CASSYSTGGGAGYTF. The chain employs TRBV6-5 and TRBJ1-2; 7 bases map to TRBD1. Germline-derived CDR1 and CDR2 are MNHEY and SVGAGI. CDR3 length equals 15 residues. The trim removed 0 bases at V and 7 bases at J, leaving 8 bases unmatched.

The chain carries TRBV27 and TRBJ2-1, with D maybe TRBD2 (5 bases). The CDR3 sequence is 12 residues long. V dropped 3 bases and J dropped 9 bases, with 9 bases sitting between them. CDR1 is MNHEY and CDR2 is SMNVEV in the germline V gene (reference sequence). The CDR3 sequence is CASSFRRSEQFF. The CDR3 DNA is TGTGCCAGCAGTTTTCGGAGGTCTGAGCAGTTCTTC.

A single count supports this clone. The CDR3 here is CASSDSFRVPTNEKLFF. In DNA, the CDR3 is TGTGCCAGTAGCGACTCGTTCAGGGTGCCGACTAATGAAAAACTGTTTTTT. J is TRBJ1-4 and V is TRBV19; possible D gene TRBD1, 5 bases. From germline, CDR1 is LNHDA and CDR2 SQIVND (reference sequence). CDR3 length: 17 amino acids. The germline V and J ends were trimmed by 6 bases and 2 bases, with 19 bases remaining between them.

Details on this clone: The sample holds other DNA sequences that translate to the same CDR3. The chain is built from TRBV27 and TRBJ2-7, with TRBD2 identical over 7 bases. The CDR3 consists of 13 residues. CDR1 is MNHEY and CDR2 is SMNVEV in the germline V gene (reference sequence). J gave up 3 bases and V 2 bases, and 1 base lay outside the gene matches. The CDR3 spells CASSLGGGYEQYF. CDR3 DNA: TGTGCCAGCAGTTTAGGCGGGGGCTACGAGCAGTACTTC.